This T cell receptor (beta chain) was found in a study of T cells in localized non-small cell lung cancer. CDR1 is MNHEY and CDR2 is SVGAGI in the germline V gene. Trimming left V 8 bases short and J 3 bases short, with 6 bases between. This CDR3 has 11 amino acids. Comment on this clone: The antigen remains unidentified.

Clones were read by immunoSEQ multiplex PCR, and TCRdb kept only the in-frame ones, dropping some. The sample comprises under 20,000 clones, approximately 82% of which are singletons, and 25% rests with the top ten. Findings and limits, study-wide: Because sequencing included only one region (of the tumor), heterogeneity remains possible. The appearance of a median approximately 60 of the top 100 tumor clones was seen in adjacent lung. Uninvolved adjacent lung showed peak T cell clonality, exceeding tumor. Elevated circulating T cell density in blood was associated with longer overall survival.

The sequence was collected from a female donor at least 60 years old with stage I lung adenocarcinoma. The J gene is TRBJ2-3, the V gene TRBV6-5; D unresolved. The specimen was peripheral blood, collected before any cancer treatment. The CDR3: CASGKTDTQYF. The CDR3 DNA sequence: TGTGCCAGCGGCAAGACAGATACGCAGTATTTT.